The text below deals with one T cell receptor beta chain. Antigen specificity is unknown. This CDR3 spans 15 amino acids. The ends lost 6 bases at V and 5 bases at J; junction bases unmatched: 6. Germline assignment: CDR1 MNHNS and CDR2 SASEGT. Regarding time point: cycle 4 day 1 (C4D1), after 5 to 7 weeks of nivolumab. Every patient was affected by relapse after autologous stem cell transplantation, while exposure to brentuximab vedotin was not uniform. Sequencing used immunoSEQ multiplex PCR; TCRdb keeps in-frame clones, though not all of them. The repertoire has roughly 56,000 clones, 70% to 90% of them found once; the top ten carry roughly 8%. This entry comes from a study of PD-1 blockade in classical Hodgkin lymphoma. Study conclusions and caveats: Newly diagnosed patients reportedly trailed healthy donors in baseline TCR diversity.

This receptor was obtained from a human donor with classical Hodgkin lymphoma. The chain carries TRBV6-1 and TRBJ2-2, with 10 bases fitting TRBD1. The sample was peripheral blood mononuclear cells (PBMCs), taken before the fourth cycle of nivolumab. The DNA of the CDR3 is TGTGCCAGCAGGGGAGACAGGGGGCAGACCGGGGAGCTGTTTTTT. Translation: CASRGDRGQTGELFF.